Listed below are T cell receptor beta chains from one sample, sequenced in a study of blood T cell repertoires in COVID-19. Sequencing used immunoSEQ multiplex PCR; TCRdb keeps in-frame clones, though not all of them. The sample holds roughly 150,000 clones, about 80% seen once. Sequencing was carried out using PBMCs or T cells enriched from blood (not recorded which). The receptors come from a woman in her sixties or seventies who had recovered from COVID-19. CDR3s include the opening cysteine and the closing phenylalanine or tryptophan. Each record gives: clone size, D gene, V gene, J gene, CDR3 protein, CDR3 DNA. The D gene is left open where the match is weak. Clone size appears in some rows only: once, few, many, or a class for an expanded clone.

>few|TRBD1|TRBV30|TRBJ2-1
CAWSRDSSYNEQFF
TGTGCCTGGTCCCGGGACAGCTCCTACAATGAGCAGTTCTTC
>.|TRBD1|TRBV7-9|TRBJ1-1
CASSPQGAYSEAFF
TGTGCCAGCAGCCCTCAGGGGGCGTATTCCGAAGCTTTCTTT
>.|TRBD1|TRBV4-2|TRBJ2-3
CASSQDRTGGADTQYF
TGTGCCAGCAGCCAAGATAGAACAGGGGGCGCAGATACGCAGTATTTT
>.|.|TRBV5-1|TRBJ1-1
CASSLTGLKGTEAFF
TGCGCCAGCAGCCTGACTGGCCTGAAAGGCACTGAAGCTTTCTTT
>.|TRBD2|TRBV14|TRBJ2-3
CASSQDIRGGTDTQYF
TGTGCCAGCAGCCAAGATATACGGGGGGGCACAGATACGCAGTATTTT
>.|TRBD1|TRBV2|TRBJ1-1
CASSESPRQGNTEAFF
TGTGCCAGCAGTGAATCACCAAGACAGGGAAACACTGAAGCTTTCTTT
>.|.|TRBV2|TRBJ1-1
CASLRQGMLNTEAFF
TGTGCCAGCCTCCGCCAGGGGATGCTCAACACTGAAGCTTTCTTT
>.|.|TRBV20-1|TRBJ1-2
CSAQRTEGYTF
TGCAGTGCTCAAAGGACAGAAGGCTACACCTTC
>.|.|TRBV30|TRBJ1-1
CAGDGEREAFF
TGTGCCGGCGACGGTGAGCGTGAAGCTTTCTTT
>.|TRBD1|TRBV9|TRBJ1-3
CASTQDRAGNTIYF
TGTGCCAGCACCCAGGACAGGGCTGGAAACACCATATATTTT
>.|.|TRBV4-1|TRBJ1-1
CASSQVLSPTEAFF
TGCGCCAGCAGCCAAGTTCTATCCCCCACTGAAGCTTTCTTT
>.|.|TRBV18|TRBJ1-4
CASSPPSSTNEKLFF
TGTGCCAGCTCACCACCCTCTTCAACTAATGAAAAACTGTTTTTT
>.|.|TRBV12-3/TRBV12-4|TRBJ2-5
CASSRDLQETQYF
TGTGCCAGCAGTCGGGACTTACAAGAGACCCAGTACTTC
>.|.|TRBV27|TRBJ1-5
CASSHGNQPQHF
TGTGCCAGCAGCCACGGGAATCAGCCCCAGCATTTT
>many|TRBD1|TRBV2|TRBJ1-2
CASSPDRDGYGYTF
TGTGCCAGCAGTCCGGACAGGGATGGTTATGGCTACACCTTC
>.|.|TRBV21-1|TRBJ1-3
CASSITPGGIRSRNTIYF
TGTGCCAGCAGCATAACCCCGGGGGGGATAAGGTCCCGAAACACCATATATTTT
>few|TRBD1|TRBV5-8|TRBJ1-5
CASSLGPGTGEFGNQPQHF
TGTGCCAGCAGCTTGGGCCCCGGGACAGGGGAGTTTGGCAATCAGCCCCAGCATTTT
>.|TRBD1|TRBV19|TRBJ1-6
CASSLRDRGPGSPLHF
TGTGCCAGTAGTCTCCGGGACAGGGGGCCGGGTTCACCCCTCCACTTT
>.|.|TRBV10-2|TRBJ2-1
CASSEVRYNEQFF
TGCGCCAGCAGTGAGGTCAGGTACAATGAGCAGTTCTTC
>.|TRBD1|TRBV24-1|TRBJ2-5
CATSDLQIPGQGVETQYF
TGTGCCACCAGTGATTTGCAAATCCCGGGACAGGGGGTAGAGACCCAGTACTTC
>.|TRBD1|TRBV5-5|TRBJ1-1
CASSRTGADTEAFF
TGTGCCAGCAGCAGGACAGGGGCGGACACTGAAGCTTTCTTT
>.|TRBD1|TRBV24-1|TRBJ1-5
CATSGQGDNQPQHF
TGTGCCACCAGCGGACAGGGAGACAATCAGCCCCAGCATTTT
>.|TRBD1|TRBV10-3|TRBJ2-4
CAISEVGQKLAKNIQYF
TGTGCCATCAGTGAAGTGGGACAGAAATTAGCCAAAAACATTCAGTACTTC
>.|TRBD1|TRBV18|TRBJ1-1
CASSPRGDSFNTEAFF
TGTGCCAGCTCACCAAGGGGGGACAGCTTTAACACTGAAGCTTTCTTT
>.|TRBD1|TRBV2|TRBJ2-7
CASRNRGSPYEQYF
TGTGCCAGCCGGAACAGGGGGTCCCCCTACGAGCAGTACTTC
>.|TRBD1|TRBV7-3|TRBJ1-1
CASSLTGGDTEAFF
TGTGCCAGCAGCCTGACAGGGGGTGACACTGAAGCTTTCTTT
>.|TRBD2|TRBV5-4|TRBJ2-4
CASSASGTSGKNIQYF
TGTGCCAGCAGCGCGTCCGGGACTAGCGGGAAAAACATTCAGTACTTC
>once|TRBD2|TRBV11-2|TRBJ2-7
CASSRRLAGEYEQYF
TGTGCCAGCAGCCGAAGACTAGCGGGGGAATACGAGCAGTACTTC
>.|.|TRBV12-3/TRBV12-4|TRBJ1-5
CASSPTGNQPQHF
TGTGCCAGCAGCCCTACGGGCAATCAGCCCCAGCATTTT
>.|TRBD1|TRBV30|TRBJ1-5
CAWSPSPGQGYQPQHF
TGTGCCTGGAGTCCAAGCCCGGGACAGGGTTATCAGCCCCAGCATTTT
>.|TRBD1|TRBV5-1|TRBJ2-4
CASSLAGTGGDIQYF
TGCGCCAGCAGCTTGGCCGGGACAGGGGGCGACATTCAGTACTTC
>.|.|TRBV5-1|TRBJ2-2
CASSLALANTGELFF
TGCGCCAGCAGCTTGGCACTAGCGAACACCGGGGAGCTGTTTTTT
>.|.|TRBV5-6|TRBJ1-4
CASSLITEKLFF
TGTGCCAGCAGCTTGATTACAGAAAAACTGTTTTTT
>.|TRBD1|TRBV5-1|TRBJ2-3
CASSAGTALNTDTQYF
TGCGCCAGCAGCGCCGGGACAGCGCTTAACACAGATACGCAGTATTTT
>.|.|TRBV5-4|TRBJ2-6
CASTPRRWQGIAGANVLTF
TGTGCCAGCACCCCCCGCCGGTGGCAGGGAATCGCTGGGGCCAACGTCCTGACTTTC
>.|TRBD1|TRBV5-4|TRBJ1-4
CASSAGTGDEKLFF
TGTGCCAGCAGCGCCGGGACAGGGGATGAAAAACTGTTTTTT
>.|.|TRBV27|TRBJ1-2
CASSRKGLDWGYTF
TGTGCCAGCAGTAGAAAGGGACTAGATTGGGGCTACACCTTC
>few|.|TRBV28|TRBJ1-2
CASSLERDTYGYTF
TGTGCCAGCAGTTTAGAGCGGGATACATATGGCTACACCTTC
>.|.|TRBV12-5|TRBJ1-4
CASGLVFSGASTNEKLFF
TGTGCTAGTGGTTTGGTATTTAGCGGGGCCTCAACTAATGAAAAACTGTTTTTT
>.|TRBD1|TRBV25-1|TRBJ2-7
CASSAPGQGAEQYF
TGTGCCAGCAGTGCTCCGGGACAGGGGGCCGAGCAGTACTTC
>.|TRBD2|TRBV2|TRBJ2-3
CASSTSGGNTQYF
TGTGCCAGCTCGACTAGCGGGGGAAATACGCAGTATTTT
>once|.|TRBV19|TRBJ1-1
CASRSGGLGTEAFF
TGTGCCAGTAGATCCGGCGGGCTGGGCACTGAAGCTTTCTTT
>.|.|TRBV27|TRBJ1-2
CASSYTGNYDYTF
TGTGCCAGCAGCTACACAGGAAACTATGACTACACCTTC
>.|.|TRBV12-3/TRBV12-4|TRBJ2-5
CASSLATGETQYF
TGTGCCAGCAGTTTAGCGACTGGAGAGACCCAGTACTTC
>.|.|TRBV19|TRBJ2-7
CASSIVYSSYEQYF
TGTGCCAGTAGTATAGTATATAGCTCCTACGAGCAGTACTTC
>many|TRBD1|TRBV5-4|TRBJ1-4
CASSPGTATNEKLFF
TGTGCCAGCAGCCCTGGGACAGCAACTAATGAAAAACTGTTTTTT
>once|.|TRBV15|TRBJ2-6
CATSRDLGTGANVLTF
TGTGCCACCAGCAGAGATTTGGGCACTGGGGCCAACGTCCTGACTTTC
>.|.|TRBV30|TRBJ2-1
CACYSYNEQFF
TGTGCCTGTTACAGCTACAATGAGCAGTTCTTC
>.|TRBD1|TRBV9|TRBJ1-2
CASSVLGTGANYGYTF
TGTGCCAGCAGCGTACTGGGGACAGGGGCTAACTATGGCTACACCTTC
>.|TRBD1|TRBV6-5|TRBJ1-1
CASGGQENTEAFF
TGTGCCAGCGGAGGACAGGAGAACACTGAAGCTTTCTTT
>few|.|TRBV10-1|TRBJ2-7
CASSEARTPVKQYF
TGCGCCAGCAGTGAAGCCCGCACGCCGGTGAAGCAGTACTTC
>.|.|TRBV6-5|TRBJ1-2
CASSYQGGYGYTF
TGTGCCAGCAGTTACCAGGGAGGGTATGGCTACACCTTC
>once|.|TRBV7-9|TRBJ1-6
CASSGEGDSPLHF
TGTGCCAGCAGCGGGGAGGGAGACTCACCCCTCCACTTT
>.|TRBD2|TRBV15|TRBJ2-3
CATSRDLSGGVGTQYF
TGTGCCACCAGCAGAGATTTGAGCGGGGGGGTTGGTACGCAGTATTTT
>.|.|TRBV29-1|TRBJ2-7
CSVDSADYEQYF
TGCAGCGTTGATTCAGCGGACTACGAGCAGTACTTC
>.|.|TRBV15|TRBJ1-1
CATSRDRAEAMNTEAFF
TGTGCCACCAGCAGAGATCGGGCGGAGGCTATGAACACTGAAGCTTTCTTT
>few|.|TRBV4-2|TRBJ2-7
CASSQDTGPYEQYF
TGTGCCAGCAGCCAAGATACAGGGCCCTACGAGCAGTACTTC
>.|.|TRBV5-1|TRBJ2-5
CASRSTLAAETQYF
TGCGCCAGCAGATCAACTCTGGCGGCGGAGACCCAGTACTTC
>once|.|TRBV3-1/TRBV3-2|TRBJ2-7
CASSLQGGPGEQYF
TGTGCCAGCAGCCTGCAGGGGGGCCCCGGGGAGCAGTACTTC
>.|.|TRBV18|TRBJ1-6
CASSPLKQGGSYNSPLHF
TGTGCCAGCTCACCGCTCAAACAGGGCGGTTCCTATAATTCACCCCTCCACTTT